One sample yielded the 15 T cell receptor beta chains listed below, sequenced in a study of T cell repertoires in cytomegalovirus infection. Each CDR3 protein gets one entry after TCRdb re-called the reads with MiXCR. The repertoire holds roughly 500,000 distinct CDR3 sequences, with 16% as singletons. The sequenced sample was CD8+ T cells from PBMCs. These TCRs come from a human donor in good health (CMV status not recorded). Some clones in this sample may be carry-over from other donors' samples.

The table lists this clonotype with many counts. The V gene is TRBV20-1, the J gene TRBJ2-3, with 13 bases that match TRBD2. The germline CDR1 and CDR2 sequences are DFQATT and SNEGSKA (reference sequence). J lost 3 bases, V lost 5 bases, and 8 bases had no gene match. The CDR3 loop spans 16 amino acids. CDR3 DNA: TGCAGTGCTCCTTGGGGACTAGCGGGGCCGACAGATACGCAGTATTTT. This gives the protein CSAPWGLAGPTDTQYF.

This chain links TRBV7-9 with TRBJ1-1; D possibly corresponds to TRBD1 (6 bases). The V gene's germline CDR1 is SEHNR and CDR2 FQNEAQ (reference sequence). Trimming cost V 5 bases and J 6 bases, with 16 bases left between them. The CDR3 length is 14 residues. CDR3 amino acids: CASSLGTTPAEAFF. The CDR3 region has the DNA TGTGCCAGCAGCCTGGGGACAACCCCCGCTGAAGCTTTCTTT.

A few counts support this clonotype. The chain carries TRBV4-2 and TRBJ2-7; 14 nucleotides match TRBD2. The V gene end was trimmed by 3 bases and the J gene end by 5 bases; junction bases not matched to a gene: 6. CDR1 and CDR2 (germline): LGHNA, YNFKEQ. The CDR3 runs to 16 residues. Here the CDR3 DNA reads TGTGCCAGCAGCCATTCCGGGACTAGCGGGAGCAACGAGCAGTACTTC. It encodes CASSHSGTSGSNEQYF.

The chain employs TRBV5-1 and TRBJ1-3; TRBD1 might be the D (6 bases). CDR1 is SGHRS, CDR2 YFSETQ, per germline. The CDR3 totals 15 residues. V gave up 3 bases and J gave up 4 bases, with 14 bases separating them. The CDR3 here is CASSYNPGQGNTIYF. CDR3 bases: TGCGCCAGCAGCTACAATCCGGGACAAGGAAACACCATATATTTT.

This clonotype was observed many times. The chain is built from TRBV27 and TRBJ1-3; D remains unclear. CDR3 size: 14 residues. Trimming took 0 bases from V and 2 from J, leaving 5 bases between them. Germline CDR1 reads MNHEY; CDR2 reads SMNVEV (reference sequence). CDR3 sequence reads: CASSLSTTGNTIYF. The CDR3 region has the DNA TGTGCCAGCAGTTTATCGACCACTGGAAACACCATATATTTT.

This clonotype was seen ten or more times. The DNA of the CDR3 is TGTGCCACCAGTGATTTCACCGAGAGCTCCTACAATGAGCAGTTCTTC. This codes for CATSDFTESSYNEQFF. This rearrangement joins TRBV24-1 to TRBJ2-1; D gene ambiguous. Trimming removed 1 base at V and 0 bases at J, with 9 bases between. Germline loops: CDR1 KGHDR, CDR2 SFDVKD. The CDR3 runs to 16 residues.

This clonotype was detected only a few times. The chain is built from TRBV7-4 and TRBJ1-5; 10 positions match TRBD1. Germline values: CDR1 SGHVT, CDR2 SQSDAQ. CDR3 length: 17 amino acids. Losses at the gene ends were 0 bases for V and 2 bases for J; bases not matched to a gene: 4. CDR3 in DNA: TGTGCCAGCAGCTTAGCGAGAGGACAGGGGGGCAATCAGCCCCAGCATTTT. Translating gives CASSLARGQGGNQPQHF.

At least ten counts were recorded for this clonotype. This rearrangement joins TRBV7-8 to TRBJ1-1, with unresolved D. Germline V gene sequence: CDR1 SGHVS, CDR2 FQNEAQ. V lost 8 bases and J lost 2, with 6 bases in between. The CDR3 is made up of 11 amino acids. CDR3 DNA sequence: TGTGCCAGCCAGGAAAACACTGAAGCTTTCTTT. Amino acids: CASQENTEAFF.

This clonotype was counted once. It may be a read error: a sequence one base away is much more abundant. The V call is TRBV10-3, the J call TRBJ1-1; possible D gene TRBD1, 6 bases. The CDR3 has 13 amino acids. CDR1 and CDR2 (germline): ENHRY, SYGVKD. CDR3 region: CATSTGKNTEDFF. CDR3 in DNA: TGTGCCACGTCGACAGGAAAGAACACTGAAGATTTCTTT.

The V call is TRBV19, the J call TRBJ2-7; D is perhaps TRBD2 (5 bases). The germline V gene encodes CDR1 LNHDA and CDR2 SQIVND (reference sequence). Trimming left V 3 bases short and J 3 bases short, with 15 bases between. This CDR3 has 15 amino acids. The CDR3 coding sequence is TGTGCCAGTAGTATGGGCCGAGATCGGGACTACGAGCAGTACTTC. Amino acids: CASSMGRDRDYEQYF.

This clonotype was detected ten times or more. The chain carries TRBV27 and TRBJ2-7; D uncertain. Germline CDR1 and CDR2: MNHEY and SMNVEV (reference sequence). The CDR3 totals 12 residues. With 2 bases removed from V and 6 bases from J, the gap between germline ends came to 8 bases. The CDR3 loop is CASSLKGGEQYF. The CDR3 nucleotides read TGTGCCAGCAGTTTAAAGGGCGGCGAGCAGTACTTC.

This clonotype was counted many times. V is TRBV12-5 and J is TRBJ2-7; possibly TRBD1 for D (6 bases). The germline V and J ends were trimmed by 4 bases and 3 bases, with 13 bases remaining between them. The CDR3 is 14 amino acids. The V gene's germline CDR1 is LGHNT and CDR2 FRNRAP. CDR3 DNA sequence: TGTGCTAGTGGTTGGGGCCAAGGGGGCTACGAGCAGTACTTC. Translation: CASGWGQGGYEQYF.

This clonotype was counted ten times or more. The chain carries TRBV27 and TRBJ2-1; no definite D call. Deletions cut 5 bases from V and 5 bases from J, with 16 bases between. This CDR3 comprises 15 residues. Germline-derived CDR1 and CDR2 are MNHEY and SMNVEV (reference sequence). In nucleotides, the CDR3 is TGTGCCAGCAGTCCCCTTCGGGCCCAGCACAATGAGCAGTTCTTC. Its translation is CASSPLRAQHNEQFF.

This clonotype turned up a few times. V is TRBV27 and J is TRBJ2-5, with 7 bases fitting TRBD1. The germline V gene has CDR1 MNHEY and CDR2 SMNVEV (reference sequence). This CDR3 spans 13 amino acids. Trimming cost V 3 bases and J 9 bases; bases outside gene matches: 7. The CDR3 sequence: CASSLGQRKSQYF. The CDR3 region has the DNA TGTGCCAGCAGTTTGGGACAGCGCAAATCCCAGTACTTC.

Concerning this clonotype itself: Possible read error: a much larger clone is one base away. The CDR3 loop reads CASSLGQGEWALDF. In DNA form, the CDR3 reads TGTGCCAGCAGCTTAGGTCAGGGTGAGTGGGCCCTCGACTTT. The rearrangement joins TRBV11-2 to TRBJ1-6; perhaps TRBD1 as D (5 bases). The CDR3 has 14 residues. CDR1 is SGHAT and CDR2 is FQNNGV in the germline V gene.